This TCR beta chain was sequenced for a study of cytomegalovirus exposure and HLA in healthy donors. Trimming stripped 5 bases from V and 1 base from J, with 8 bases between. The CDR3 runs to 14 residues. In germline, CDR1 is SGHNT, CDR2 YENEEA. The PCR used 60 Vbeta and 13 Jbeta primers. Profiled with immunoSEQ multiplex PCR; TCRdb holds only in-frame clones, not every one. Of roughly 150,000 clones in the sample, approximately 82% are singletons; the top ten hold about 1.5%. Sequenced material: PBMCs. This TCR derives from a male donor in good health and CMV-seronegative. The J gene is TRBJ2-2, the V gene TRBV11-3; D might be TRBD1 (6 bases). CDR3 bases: TGTGCCAGCAGCCCGGACAGGAACACCGGGGAGCTGTTTTTT. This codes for CASSPDRNTGELFF.